The text below deals with one T cell receptor (beta chain). Its antigen is unidentified. This entry comes from a study of radiation and T cells in renal cell carcinoma. Study findings and constraints: Top 100 clonotypes averaged approximately 50% in irradiated versus about 45% in nephrectomy-only tumors. Baseline intratumoral clonotype presence is unknown without pretreatment biopsies.

Trimming shortened V by 0 bases and J by 3 bases, and 7 bases separated the two germline ends. CDR1 is SGHDT, CDR2 YYEEEE, per germline. The CDR3 loop spans 14 amino acids. TCRdb's copy holds only in-frame clones and misses some; the assay was immunoSEQ multiplex PCR. The repertoire holds about 13,000 clones, with about 33% as singletons. Noted treatment: 15 Gy SBRT to primary tumor, nephrectomy 4 weeks later. This material consisted of tumor tissue, taken from a patient whose treatment included radiotherapy and nephrectomy. This chain connects TRBV5-6 to TRBJ1-3; perhaps TRBD1 as D (5 bases). This receptor was obtained from a man between 60 and 75 years old with renal cell carcinoma. The CDR3 bases are TGTGCCAGCAGCTTGGGGGGGTTTGGAAACACCATATATTTT. Its translation is CASSLGGFGNTIYF. The full variable domain, rest sourced from reference TRBV5-6 and TRBJ1-3, is DAGVTQSPTHLIKTRGQQVTLRCSPKSGHDTVSWYQQALGQGPQFIFQYYEEEERQRGNFPDRFSGHQFPNYSSELNVNALLLGDSALYLCASSLGGFGNTIYFGEGSWLTVV.